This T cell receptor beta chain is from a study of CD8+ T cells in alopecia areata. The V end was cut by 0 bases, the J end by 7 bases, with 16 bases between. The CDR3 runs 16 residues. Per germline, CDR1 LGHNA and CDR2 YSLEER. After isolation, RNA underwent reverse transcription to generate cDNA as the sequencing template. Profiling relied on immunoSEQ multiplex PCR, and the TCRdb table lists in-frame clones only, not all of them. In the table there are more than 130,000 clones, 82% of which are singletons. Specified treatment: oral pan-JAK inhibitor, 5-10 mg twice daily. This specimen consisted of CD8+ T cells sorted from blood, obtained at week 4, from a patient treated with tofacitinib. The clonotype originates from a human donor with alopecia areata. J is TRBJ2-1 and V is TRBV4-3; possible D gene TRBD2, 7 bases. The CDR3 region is CASSQDLGEGGNEQFF. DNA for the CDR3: TGCGCCAGCAGCCAAGATTTAGGGGAGGGGGGGAATGAGCAGTTCTTC.